This TCR beta chain was recorded in a study of OX40 agonist ivuxolimab in advanced cancers. Notes on the study in general: Relative to CD4+, CD8+ T cells held more expanded clones on average.

Concerning this clone: Its matching antigen is unknown.

The ends lost 5 bases at V and 3 bases at J; junction bases unmatched: 7. Per the germline V gene, CDR1 is MNHNY and CDR2 is SVGAGI (reference sequence). This CDR3 is built from 14 residues. Profiling relied on immunoSEQ multiplex PCR, and the TCRdb table lists in-frame clones only, not all of them. This sample yields approximately 110,000 clones, of which roughly 92% are seen a single time; approximately 0.81% belongs to the top ten. V and J are TRBV6-6 and TRBJ2-7; 7 bases line up with TRBD1. This sequence was found in an adult with an advanced solid tumor such as melanoma, head and neck, liver or kidney cancer. This specimen was CD4+ or CD8+ T cells sorted from blood, taken in a trial of the OX40 agonist ivuxolimab. The CDR3 is CASSTSGQNYEQYF. As DNA, the CDR3 is TGTGCCAGCAGTACCTCGGGACAGAACTACGAGCAGTACTTC.